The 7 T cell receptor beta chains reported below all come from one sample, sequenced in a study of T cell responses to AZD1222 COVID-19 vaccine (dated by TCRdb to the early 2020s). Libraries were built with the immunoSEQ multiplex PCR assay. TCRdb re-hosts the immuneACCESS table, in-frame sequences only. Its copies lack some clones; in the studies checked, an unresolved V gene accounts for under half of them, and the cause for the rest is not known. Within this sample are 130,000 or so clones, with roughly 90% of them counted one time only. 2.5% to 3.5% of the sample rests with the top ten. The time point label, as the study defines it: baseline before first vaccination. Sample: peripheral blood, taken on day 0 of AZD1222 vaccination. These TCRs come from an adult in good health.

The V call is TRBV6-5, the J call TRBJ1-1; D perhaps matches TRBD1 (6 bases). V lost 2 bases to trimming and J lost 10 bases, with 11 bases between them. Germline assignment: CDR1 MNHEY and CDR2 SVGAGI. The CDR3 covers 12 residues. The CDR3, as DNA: TGTGCCAGCAGTTACGAGGGGGGTCGAGCTTTCTTT. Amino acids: CASSYEGGRAFF.

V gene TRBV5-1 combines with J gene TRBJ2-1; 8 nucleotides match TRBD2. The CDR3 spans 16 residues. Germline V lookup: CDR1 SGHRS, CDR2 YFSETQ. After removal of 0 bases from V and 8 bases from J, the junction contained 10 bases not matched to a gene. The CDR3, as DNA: TGCGCCAGCAGCTTGGCCGAAGCGGGAGTAAACGATGAGCAGTTCTTC. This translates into CASSLAEAGVNDEQFF.

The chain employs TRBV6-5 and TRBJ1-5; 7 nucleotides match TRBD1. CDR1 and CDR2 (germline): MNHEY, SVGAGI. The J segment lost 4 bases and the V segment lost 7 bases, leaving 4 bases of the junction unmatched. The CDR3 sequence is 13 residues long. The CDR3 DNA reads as TGTGCCAGCAACAGGGGCCCAAATCAGCCCCAGCATTTT. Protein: CASNRGPNQPQHF.

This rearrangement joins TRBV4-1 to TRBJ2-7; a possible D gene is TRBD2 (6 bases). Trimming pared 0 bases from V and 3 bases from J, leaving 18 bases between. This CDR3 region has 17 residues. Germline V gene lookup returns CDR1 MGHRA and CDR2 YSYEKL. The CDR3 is CASSQDGRPGLNYEQYF. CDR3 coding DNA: TGCGCCAGCAGCCAAGATGGAAGGCCGGGACTGAACTACGAGCAGTACTTC.

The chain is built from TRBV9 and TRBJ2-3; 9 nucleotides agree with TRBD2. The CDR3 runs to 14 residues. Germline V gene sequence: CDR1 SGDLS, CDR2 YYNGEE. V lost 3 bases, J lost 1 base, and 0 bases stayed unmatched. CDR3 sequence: CASSERGGTDTQYF. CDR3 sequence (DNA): TGTGCCAGCAGCGAGCGGGGGGGCACAGATACGCAGTATTTT.

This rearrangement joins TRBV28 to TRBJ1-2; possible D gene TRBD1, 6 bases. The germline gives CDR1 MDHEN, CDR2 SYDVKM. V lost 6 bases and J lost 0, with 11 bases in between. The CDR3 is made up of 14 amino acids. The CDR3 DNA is TGTGCCAGCAGGCCAGGGGCTGCTAACTATGGCTACACCTTC. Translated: CASRPGAANYGYTF.

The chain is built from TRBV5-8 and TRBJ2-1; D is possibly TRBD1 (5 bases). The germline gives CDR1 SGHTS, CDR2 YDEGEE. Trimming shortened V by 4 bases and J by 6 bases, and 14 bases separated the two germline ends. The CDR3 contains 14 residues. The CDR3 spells CASSPRRALNEQFF. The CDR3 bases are TGTGCCAGCAGCCCCCGCAGGGCCCTCAATGAGCAGTTCTTC.